The T cell receptor (beta chain) under discussion was sequenced for a study of T-cell reconstitution after alpha-beta-depleted transplantation in children listed by TCRdb under 2016. Looking at the study overall: Using TCR repertoire profiling, the study quantitatively followed how T-cell immune reconstitution unfolded in children after TCRalphabeta/CD19-depleted allogeneic hematopoietic cell transplantation.

The library was generated by PCR. TCRdb lists the instrument as Illumina HiSeq 2500. To normalize quantification of the TCRbeta repertoire, the TCR libraries were built with molecular barcoding that relied on unique molecular identifiers. The raw public data were reprocessed by TCRdb itself: fastp quality trimming at Q25, MiXCR clonotype calling, in-frame beta chains only. Records with the same CDR3 protein are collapsed into one entry carrying the most frequent genes and DNA. The sample has about 410,000 distinct CDR3 sequences on record, about a fifth of them singletons. The ten largest clonotypes hold about 3.8% of the sample. The CDR3 runs 13 residues from the cysteine to the phenylalanine. Just CDR3 DNA is preserved here, 39 bases in frame from base 1. V ends up 4 bases short and J 6 bases short, with an unmatched junction base count of 5. Per the germline V gene (reference sequence), MNHNY is the CDR1 and SVGAGI is the CDR2.

There are a few counts of this clonotype. Its antigen specificity is not known. No base quality values were provided; no much bigger clone lies one nucleotide off. This sequence uses TRBV6-6 and TRBJ2-7; TRBD2 aligns with 8 central bases. This TCR came from a human donor who donated a stem cell graft to a child with acute myeloid leukemia. The sample consisted of PBMCs from the stem cell graft donor, taken from the stem cell graft. The CDR3 reads as follows: CASSSSAGAEQYF. The nucleotides are TGTGCCAGCAGTTCCTCAGCGGGAGCCGAGCAGTACTTC.